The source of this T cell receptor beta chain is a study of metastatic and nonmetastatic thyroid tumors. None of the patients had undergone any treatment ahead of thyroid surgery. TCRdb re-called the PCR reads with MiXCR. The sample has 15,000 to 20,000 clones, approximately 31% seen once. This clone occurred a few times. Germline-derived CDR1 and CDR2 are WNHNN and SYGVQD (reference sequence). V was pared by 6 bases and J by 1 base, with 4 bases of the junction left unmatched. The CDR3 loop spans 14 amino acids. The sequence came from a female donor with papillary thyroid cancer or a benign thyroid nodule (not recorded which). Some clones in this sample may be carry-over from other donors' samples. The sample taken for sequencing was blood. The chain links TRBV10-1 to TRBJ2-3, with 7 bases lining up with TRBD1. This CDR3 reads CASRAGTGTDTQYF. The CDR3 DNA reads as TGCGCCAGCAGAGCCGGGACAGGCACAGATACGCAGTATTTT.